This passage covers 31 T cell receptor beta chains from one sample sequenced in a study of T cell responses to AZD1222 COVID-19 vaccine. TCRdb keeps only in-frame clones here, not all; method: immunoSEQ multiplex PCR. The sample has approximately 200,000 clones, roughly nine tenths seen once. This material consisted of peripheral blood, taken 28 days after the second AZD1222 dose. These receptors originate from an adult who received the AZD1222 COVID-19 vaccine.

This clone was observed a single time. The CDR3 DNA sequence: TGTGCCAGCAGCTCGGGGGGGACACGCACCGGGGAGCTGTTTTTT. Residues: CASSSGGTRTGELFF. The V and J genes are TRBV5-4 and TRBJ2-2, with TRBD2 matching 8 bases. CDR3 length: 15 residues. Germline loops: CDR1 SGHNT, CDR2 YYREEE (reference sequence). V dropped 3 bases and J dropped 4; count of bases not matched to a gene: 5.

There are a few counts of this clone. The chain combines TRBV7-9 with TRBJ1-1; unclear D gene. V was pared by 3 bases and J by 3 bases, with 8 bases between. Germline V gene lookup returns CDR1 SEHNR and CDR2 FQNEAQ (reference sequence). The CDR3 is 13 amino acids. The CDR3 is CASSLTPDTEAFF. CDR3 sequence (DNA): TGTGCCAGCAGCTTGACACCAGACACTGAAGCTTTCTTT.

The chain uses TRBV3-1 (or the pseudogene TRBV3-2) and TRBJ1-1; no reliable D call. The V end was cut by 4 bases, the J end by 1 base, with 7 bases between. Germline V gives CDR1 LGHDT, CDR2 YNNKEL (reference sequence). The CDR3 loop spans 13 amino acids. The chain's CDR3 is CASSLQRNTEAFF. Written as DNA, the CDR3 is TGTGCCAGCAGCCTGCAAAGGAACACTGAAGCTTTCTTT.

The rearrangement uses TRBV10-1 and TRBJ2-7, with TRBD2 identical over 9 bases. This CDR3 spans 15 amino acids. Trimming removed 3 bases from V and 6 bases from J; junction bases left unmatched: 9. The germline V gene has CDR1 WNHNN and CDR2 SYGVQD (reference sequence). The CDR3 sequence: CASSENLAGIGEQYF. The CDR3 DNA is TGCGCCAGCAGTGAAAACCTAGCGGGAATCGGCGAGCAGTACTTC.

The J gene is TRBJ1-6, the V gene TRBV6-2 or TRBV6-3; D is unresolved. Looked up from germline, CDR1 is MNHEY and CDR2 is SVGEGT. This CDR3 has 19 residues. V dropped 0 bases and J dropped 0 bases, with 15 bases sitting between them. CDR3 amino acids: CASSYSPGEESSYNSPLHF. In DNA form, the CDR3 reads TGTGCCAGCAGTTACTCCCCCGGGGAGGAGAGCTCCTATAATTCACCCCTCCACTTT.

V gene TRBV6-1 combines with J gene TRBJ2-6; D possibly corresponds to TRBD1 (5 bases). CDR1 is MNHNS, CDR2 SASEGT, per germline. The CDR3 has 17 amino acids. V was cut by 3 bases and J by 0 bases, with 12 bases left in between. CDR3 DNA: TGTGCCAGCAGTGATACCACAGGCAGCTCTGGGGCCAACGTCCTGACTTTC. Protein sequence: CASSDTTGSSGANVLTF.

The chain recombines TRBV3-1 (or the pseudogene TRBV3-2) with TRBJ2-3, with TRBD2 matching over 12 bases. V shed 3 bases and J 7 bases; nucleotides not matched to a gene: 8. Germline CDR1 reads LGHDT; CDR2 reads YNNKEL (reference sequence). The CDR3 contains 16 residues. The CDR3 here is CASSQVTSGRSYTQYF. In nucleotides, the CDR3 is TGTGCCAGCAGCCAGGTAACTAGCGGGAGGAGTTATACGCAGTATTTT.

The rearrangement uses TRBV6-2 or TRBV6-3 and TRBJ2-1, with 11 bases aligning to TRBD2. The ends lost 4 bases at V and 0 bases at J; junction bases unmatched: 5. CDR1 is MNHEY and CDR2 is SVGEGT in the germline V gene. This CDR3 is 17 amino acids long. The CDR3 nucleotides read TGTGCCAGCAGTTCCTGGACTAGCGGGTTCTCCTACAATGAGCAGTTCTTC. Translation: CASSSWTSGFSYNEQFF.

This chain connects TRBV5-1 to TRBJ1-1; no reliable D call. The CDR3 is made up of 13 amino acids. Germline-derived CDR1 and CDR2 are SGHRS and YFSETQ. Trimming took 4 bases from V and 3 from J, leaving 10 bases between them. The CDR3 nucleotides are TGCGCCAGCAGCCTGACCGTAGACACTGAAGCTTTCTTT. It encodes CASSLTVDTEAFF.

Worth noting for this clone: The same CDR3 also results from other DNA sequences found in this sample. V and J are TRBV28 and TRBJ1-2, with a possible D match to TRBD1 (5 bases). V lost 3 bases to trimming and J lost 4 bases, with 9 bases between them. CDR1 MDHEN and CDR2 SYDVKM come from the germline V gene. The CDR3 totals 13 residues. CDR3 DNA sequence: TGTGCCAGCAGTTTGGGGACGGCCTATGGCTACACCTTC. This translates into CASSLGTAYGYTF.

The chain joins TRBV19 to TRBJ2-3; TRBD2 matches 12 bases. The CDR3 is 17 amino acids. Per germline, CDR1 LNHDA and CDR2 SQIVND (reference sequence). The V and J ends lost 4 bases and 0 bases, in that order; junction bases with no gene match: 5. CDR3 sequence (DNA): TGTGCCAGTAGTACCCAGGGGACTAGCGGGAGCACAGATACGCAGTATTTT. It specifies CASSTQGTSGSTDTQYF.

V is TRBV12-5 and J is TRBJ1-4, with D unresolved. Trimming cost V 4 bases and J 2 bases, with 5 bases left between them. The CDR3 runs 13 residues. Germline loops: CDR1 LGHNT, CDR2 FRNRAP. The CDR3 reads CASGWDTNEKLFF. CDR3 nucleotide sequence: TGTGCTAGTGGTTGGGATACTAATGAAAAACTGTTTTTT. The full variable domain, completed using reference TRBV12-5 and TRBJ1-4, is DARVTQTPRHKVTEMGQEVTMRCQPILGHNTVFWYRQTMMQGLELLAYFRNRAPLDDSGMPKDRFSAEMPDATLATLKIQPSEPRDSAVYFCASGWDTNEKLFFGSGTQLSVL.

V is TRBV19 and J is TRBJ1-1; 7 bases line up with TRBD1. The V gene end was trimmed by 3 bases and the J gene end by 0 bases; junction bases not matched to a gene: 4. This CDR3 spans 15 amino acids. Germline assignment: CDR1 LNHDA and CDR2 SQIVND (reference sequence). The CDR3 nucleotides read TGTGCCAGTAGTATCACACAGGGGTTGAACACTGAAGCTTTCTTT. This gives the protein CASSITQGLNTEAFF.

J is TRBJ2-5 and V is TRBV7-6; 8 nucleotides line up with TRBD1. This CDR3 region has 16 residues. Germline CDR1 and CDR2: SGHVS and FNYEAQ. The V and J ends lost 5 bases and 0 bases, in that order; junction bases with no gene match: 8. The CDR3 loop is CASSPPGQVYQETQYF. CDR3 in DNA: TGTGCCAGCAGCCCTCCGGGACAGGTGTACCAAGAGACCCAGTACTTC. The whole variable domain, remainder taken from reference TRBV7-6 and TRBJ2-5, is GAGVSQSPRYKVTKRGQDVALRCDPISGHVSLYWYRQALGQGPEFLTYFNYEAQQDKSGLPNDRFSAERPEGSISTLTIQRTEQRDSAMYRCASSPPGQVYQETQYFGPGTRLLVL.

J is TRBJ1-6 and V is TRBV6-5, with D uncertain. V was cut by 6 bases and J by 7 bases, with 7 bases left in between. The CDR3 has 12 amino acids. Germline CDR1 is MNHEY and CDR2 is SVGAGI. This chain's CDR3 is CASRKKNSPLHF. For the CDR3, the DNA is TGTGCCAGCAGGAAGAAAAATTCACCCCTCCACTTT.

The chain joins TRBV18 to TRBJ2-7; 7 positions agree with TRBD2. The CDR3 has 14 amino acids. Germline lookup yields CDR1 KGHSH and CDR2 LQKENI. Trimming at V came to 3 bases and at J to 1 base, leaving 3 bases not matched to a gene. CDR3 DNA sequence: TGTGCCAGCTCACCGGGAGCGGGGTCCTACGAGCAGTACTTC. This gives the protein CASSPGAGSYEQYF.

This chain uses TRBV23-1 with TRBJ1-5, with D possibly being TRBD1 (5 bases). TRBV23-1 is classed as an ORF, of uncertain function. The CDR3 loop spans 13 amino acids. Trimming took off 10 bases at V and 5 bases at J, with 15 bases between the two ends. CDR3 coding DNA: TGCGCCATCCTTGGAGGGGCACATCAGCCCCAGCATTTT. Its protein is CAILGGAHQPQHF.

About this clone: At one end, the junction sequence differs from germline, possibly due to a read error. The V gene is TRBV7-7, the J gene TRBJ2-1; tentatively, D is TRBD2 (5 bases). The CDR3 is 16 residues long. Germline loops: CDR1 SSHAT, CDR2 FNYEAQ (reference sequence). For the CDR3, the DNA is TGTGCTAGCAGTCGTAGCATCGTCCGGGACTACAATGAGCAGTTCTTC. Amino acids: CASSRSIVRDYNEQFF.

The CDR3: CASSSGETHEQYF. The CDR3 DNA reads TGTGCCAGCAGTTCAGGGGAAACCCACGAGCAGTACTTC. The chain has TRBV11-3 and TRBJ2-7; tentative D call: TRBD1 (6 bases). Germline lookup yields CDR1 SGHNT and CDR2 YENEEA. The CDR3 has 13 residues. V lost 6 bases and J lost 5, with 14 bases in between.

The chain has TRBV2 and TRBJ2-1, with 12 bases identical to TRBD2. Germline CDR1 and CDR2: SNHLY and FYNNEI. The CDR3 totals 14 residues. The V and J ends lost 5 bases and 8 bases, in that order; junction bases with no gene match: 4. CDR3 in DNA: TGTGCCAGCAGTCTAGCGGGAGGGCCCCATGAGCAGTTCTTC. Its translation is CASSLAGGPHEQFF.

The rearrangement uses TRBV7-2 and TRBJ2-7, with D unclear. Germline V gives CDR1 SGHTA, CDR2 FQGNSA. V was cut by 1 base and J by 2 bases, with 9 bases left in between. The CDR3 runs to 14 residues. CDR3 sequence: CASSLDGLAYEQYF. In DNA form, the CDR3 reads TGTGCCAGCAGCTTAGACGGGCTCGCCTACGAGCAGTACTTC.

The chain combines TRBV15 with TRBJ2-2; D is possibly TRBD1 (5 bases). This CDR3 is built from 18 residues. CDR1 is LNHNV and CDR2 is YYDKDF in the germline V gene (reference sequence). Trimming left V 0 bases short and J 3 bases short, with 17 bases between. Here the CDR3 DNA reads TGTGCCACCAGCAGAGATCCCAGGGTAGAGTCGTACACCGGGGAGCTGTTTTTT. Protein sequence: CATSRDPRVESYTGELFF. The full variable domain, with the rest looked up from reference TRBV15 and TRBJ2-2, is DAMVIQNPRYQVTQFGKPVTLSCSQTLNHNVMYWYQQKSSQAPKLLFHYYDKDFNNEADTPDNFQSRRPNTSFCFLDIRSPGLGDTAMYLCATSRDPRVESYTGELFFGEGSRLTVL.

This rearrangement joins TRBV7-2 to TRBJ1-3; a weak D match, TRBD1 (5 bases). The CDR3 runs to 15 residues. Trimming took 5 bases from V and 4 from J, leaving 15 bases between them. Germline V lookup: CDR1 SGHTA, CDR2 FQGNSA. The CDR3 DNA follows: TGTGCCAGCAGCACCACCCAGGGACCAGGAAACACCATATATTTT. Its protein product is CASSTTQGPGNTIYF.

The rearrangement uses TRBV14 and TRBJ1-1; 9 bases fit TRBD1. Unmatched junction bases numbered 17, after V lost 4 bases and J lost 11 bases. Germline values: CDR1 SGHDN, CDR2 FVKESK. The CDR3 extends over 16 amino acids. Written as DNA, the CDR3 is TGTGCCAGCAGCCCCACGGGACAGGGTTCACTATCCCCGGCTTTCTTT. Translation gives CASSPTGQGSLSPAFF.

This clone appeared a few times. This sequence joins TRBV5-1 and TRBJ2-5; no clear D. The CDR3 extends over 15 amino acids. V was shortened by 2 bases and J by 5 bases, with 16 bases between the two germline ends. Per germline, CDR1 SGHRS and CDR2 YFSETQ. The CDR3 is CASSFPDSKWETQYF. Written as DNA, the CDR3 is TGCGCCAGCAGCTTTCCCGACTCGAAATGGGAGACCCAGTACTTC.

The chain couples TRBV3-1 (or the pseudogene TRBV3-2) to TRBJ1-3; D gene uncertain. Per germline, CDR1 LGHDT and CDR2 YNNKEL (reference sequence). This CDR3 has 12 amino acids. The V gene lost 7 bases and the J gene lost 14 bases, with 18 bases spanning the gap. CDR3 amino acids: CASTGPGEPLYF. The CDR3 region has the DNA TGTGCCAGCACCGGGCCCGGGGAGCCACTATATTTT.

The chain has TRBV6-6 and TRBJ2-3; D is unresolved. Trimming took off 4 bases at V and 2 bases at J, with 10 bases between the two ends. CDR1 is MNHNY and CDR2 is SVGAGI in the germline V gene (reference sequence). CDR3 length equals 14 residues. CDR3 nucleotides: TGTGCCAGCAGTTTCACGGTTCCCACAGATACGCAGTATTTT. It codes for CASSFTVPTDTQYF.

This clone was recorded many times. CDR3: CASSQGGGGQQRGEQFF. As DNA, the CDR3 is TGCGCCAGCAGCCAAGGAGGGGGCGGACAGCAAAGGGGTGAGCAGTTCTTC. The chain recombines TRBV4-1 with TRBJ2-1; 7 nucleotides agree with TRBD1. Per germline, CDR1 MGHRA and CDR2 YSYEKL. This CDR3 is built from 17 residues. Trimming cost V 1 base and J 9 bases; bases outside gene matches: 15.

This rearrangement joins TRBV29-1 to TRBJ1-2; possibly TRBD1 for D (5 bases). Germline-derived CDR1 and CDR2 are SQVTM and ANQGSEA. CDR3 length: 12 amino acids. In DNA form, the CDR3 reads TGCAGTTTACTCTCCGGGGCTGGAGGCTACACCTTC. Protein product: CSLLSGAGGYTF.

The sample holds one count of this clone. V and J are TRBV9 and TRBJ1-1, with D maybe TRBD1 (5 bases). Germline CDR1 reads SGDLS; CDR2 reads YYNGEE. This CDR3 comprises 14 residues. V shed 4 bases and J shed 10 bases, with 20 bases lying between them. The CDR3 is CASSQGPTNPRAFF. The CDR3, as DNA: TGTGCCAGCAGCCAGGGACCGACTAACCCCCGAGCTTTCTTT.

This chain links TRBV6-4 with TRBJ2-2; 7 nucleotides align to TRBD1. Per germline, CDR1 MRHNA and CDR2 SNTAGT. Trimming cost V 2 bases and J 6 bases; bases outside gene matches: 3. The CDR3 totals 14 residues. The CDR3 DNA is TGTGCCAGCAGTGACCCGACAGGGCCCGGGGAGCTGTTTTTT. Its translation is CASSDPTGPGELFF.